The clone carrying this T cell receptor beta chain was detected a few times. One entry per CDR3 protein, called by TCRdb with MiXCR from the RT-PCR reads. The sample consists of approximately 170,000 distinct CDR3 sequences, 24% of them appearing once. Germline V gene data show CDR1 as DFQATT and CDR2 as SNEGSKA (reference sequence). The CDR3 is 16 residues long. Between the trimmed V and J ends, which lost 6 bases and 5 bases, there was a span of 22 bases. This specimen comes from a study of patients and donors after allogeneic stem cell transplantation. V usage is TRBV20-1 and J usage is TRBJ2-2; D may be TRBD2 (7 bases). What was sequenced was blood, either unsorted or a sorted T cell fraction (not recorded which). This TCR was recovered from a human donor who was either an allogeneic HSCT recipient or a stem cell or donor lymphocyte infusion donor (not recorded which). It is not recorded whose cells these are; they may come from a transplant donor. CDR3 sequence (DNA): TGCAGTGCCCCCCGGGGAGGGGGGTCGGTTACCGGGGAGCTGTTTTTT. The encoded protein is CSAPRGGGSVTGELFF.